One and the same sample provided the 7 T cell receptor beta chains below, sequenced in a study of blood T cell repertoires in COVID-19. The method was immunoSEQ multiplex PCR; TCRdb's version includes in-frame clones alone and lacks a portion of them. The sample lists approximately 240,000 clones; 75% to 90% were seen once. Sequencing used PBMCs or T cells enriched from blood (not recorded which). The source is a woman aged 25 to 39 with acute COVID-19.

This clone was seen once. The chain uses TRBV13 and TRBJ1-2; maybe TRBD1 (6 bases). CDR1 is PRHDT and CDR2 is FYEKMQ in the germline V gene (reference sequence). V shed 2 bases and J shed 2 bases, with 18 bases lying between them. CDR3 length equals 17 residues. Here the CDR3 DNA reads TGTGCCAGCAGCTTATCAACCGGACAGCCGACCAACTATGGCTACACCTTC. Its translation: CASSLSTGQPTNYGYTF. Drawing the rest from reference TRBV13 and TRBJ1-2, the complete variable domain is AAGVIQSPRHLIKEKRETATLKCYPIPRHDTVYWYQQGPGQDPQFLISFYEKMQSDKGSIPDRFSAQQFSDYHSELNMSSLELGDSALYFCASSLSTGQPTNYGYTFGSGTRLTVV.

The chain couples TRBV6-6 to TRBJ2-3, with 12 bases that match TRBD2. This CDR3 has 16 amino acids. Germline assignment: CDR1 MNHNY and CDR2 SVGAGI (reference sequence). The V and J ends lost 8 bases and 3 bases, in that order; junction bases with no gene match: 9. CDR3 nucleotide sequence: TGTGCCAGCTTGGGCAGGACTAGCGGGGTTACAGATACGCAGTATTTT. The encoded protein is CASLGRTSGVTDTQYF.

The CDR3 here is CASSLLRRERGNEQFF. CDR3 nucleotides: TGTGCCAGCAGTCTTCTTAGGAGGGAGAGGGGCAATGAGCAGTTCTTC. The chain joins TRBV28 to TRBJ2-1; D may be TRBD2 (6 bases). This CDR3 contains 16 residues. CDR1 is MDHEN and CDR2 is SYDVKM in the germline V gene. Trimming cost V 5 bases and J 6 bases, with 20 bases left between them.

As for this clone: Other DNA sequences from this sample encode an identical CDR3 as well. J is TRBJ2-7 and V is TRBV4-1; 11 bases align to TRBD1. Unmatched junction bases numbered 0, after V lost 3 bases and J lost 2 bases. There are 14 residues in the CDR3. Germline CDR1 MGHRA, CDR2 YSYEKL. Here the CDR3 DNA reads TGCGCCAGCAGCCAGGGACAGGGGGCCTACGAGCAGTACTTC. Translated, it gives CASSQGQGAYEQYF.

CDR3 region: CASSLGSGFRTDTQYF. CDR3 coding DNA: TGTGCCAGCAGCTTAGGCTCAGGGTTCCGCACAGATACGCAGTATTTT. V is TRBV7-2 and J is TRBJ2-3, with D possibly matching TRBD1 (5 bases). The CDR3 has 16 amino acids. CDR1 is SGHTA, CDR2 FQGNSA, per germline. The V end lost 1 base, the J end lost 1 base, and 12 bases lay between the germline ends.

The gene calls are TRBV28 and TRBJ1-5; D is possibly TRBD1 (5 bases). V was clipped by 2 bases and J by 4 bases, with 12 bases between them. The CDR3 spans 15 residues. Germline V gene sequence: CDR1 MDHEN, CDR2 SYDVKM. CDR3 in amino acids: CASSLDSLFNQPQHF. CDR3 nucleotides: TGTGCCAGCAGTTTAGACAGCTTATTTAATCAGCCCCAGCATTTT.

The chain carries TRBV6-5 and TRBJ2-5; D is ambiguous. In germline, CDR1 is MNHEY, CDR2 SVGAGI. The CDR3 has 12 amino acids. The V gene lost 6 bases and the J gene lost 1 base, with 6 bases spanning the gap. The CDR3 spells CASRVSQETQYF. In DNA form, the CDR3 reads TGTGCCAGCAGGGTCAGCCAAGAGACCCAGTACTTC.